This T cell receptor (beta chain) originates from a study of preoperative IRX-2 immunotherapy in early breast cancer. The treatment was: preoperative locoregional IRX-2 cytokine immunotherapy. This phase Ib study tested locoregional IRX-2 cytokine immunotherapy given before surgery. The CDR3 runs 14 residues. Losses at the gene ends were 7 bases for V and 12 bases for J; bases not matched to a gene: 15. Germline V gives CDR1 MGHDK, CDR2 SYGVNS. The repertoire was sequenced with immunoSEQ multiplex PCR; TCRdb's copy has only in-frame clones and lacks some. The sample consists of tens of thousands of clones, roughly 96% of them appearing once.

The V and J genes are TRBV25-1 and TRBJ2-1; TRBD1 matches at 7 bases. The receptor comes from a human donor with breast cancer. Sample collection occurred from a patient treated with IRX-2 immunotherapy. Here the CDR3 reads CASKAQDRSKGQFF. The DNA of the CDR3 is TGTGCCAGCAAGGCTCAGGACAGGTCCAAAGGGCAGTTCTTC.